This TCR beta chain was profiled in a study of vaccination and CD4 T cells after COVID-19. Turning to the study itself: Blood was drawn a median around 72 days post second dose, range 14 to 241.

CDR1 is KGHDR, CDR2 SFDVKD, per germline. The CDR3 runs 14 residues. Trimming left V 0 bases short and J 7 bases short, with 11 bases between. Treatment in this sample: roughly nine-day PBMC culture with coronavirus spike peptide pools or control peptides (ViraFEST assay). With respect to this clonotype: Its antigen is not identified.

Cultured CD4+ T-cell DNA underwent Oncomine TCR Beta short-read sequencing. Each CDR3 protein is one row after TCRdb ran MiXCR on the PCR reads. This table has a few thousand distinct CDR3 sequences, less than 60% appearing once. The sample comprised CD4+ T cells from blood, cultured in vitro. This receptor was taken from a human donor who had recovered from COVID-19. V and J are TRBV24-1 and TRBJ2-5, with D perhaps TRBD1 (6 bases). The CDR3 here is CATSDLTRGGTQYF. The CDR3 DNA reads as TGTGCCACCAGTGATTTGACCAGGGGCGGGACCCAGTACTTC.